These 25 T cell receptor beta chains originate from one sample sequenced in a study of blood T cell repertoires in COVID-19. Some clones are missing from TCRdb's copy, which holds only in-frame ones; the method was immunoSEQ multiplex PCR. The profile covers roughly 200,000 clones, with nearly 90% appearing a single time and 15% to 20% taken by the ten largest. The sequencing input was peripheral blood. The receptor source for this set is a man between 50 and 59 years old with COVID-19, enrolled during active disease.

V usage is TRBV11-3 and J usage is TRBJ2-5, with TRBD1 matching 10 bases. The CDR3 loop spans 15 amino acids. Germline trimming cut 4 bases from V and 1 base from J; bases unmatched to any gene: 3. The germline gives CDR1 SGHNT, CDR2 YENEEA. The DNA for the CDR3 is TGTGCCAGCAGCTCGGGACAGGGGCTCCAAGAGACCCAGTACTTC. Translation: CASSSGQGLQETQYF.

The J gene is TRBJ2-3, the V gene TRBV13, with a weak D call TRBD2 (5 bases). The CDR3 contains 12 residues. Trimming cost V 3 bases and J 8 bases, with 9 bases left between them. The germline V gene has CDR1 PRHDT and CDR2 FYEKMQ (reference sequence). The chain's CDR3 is CASSFGVSTQYF. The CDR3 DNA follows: TGTGCCAGCAGCTTCGGGGTGTCTACGCAGTATTTT.

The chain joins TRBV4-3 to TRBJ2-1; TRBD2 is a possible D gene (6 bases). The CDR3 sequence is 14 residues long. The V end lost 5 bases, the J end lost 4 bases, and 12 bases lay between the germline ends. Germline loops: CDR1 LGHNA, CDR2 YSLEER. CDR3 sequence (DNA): TGCGCCAGCAGCTCCGGGACTCATTACAATGAGCAGTTCTTC. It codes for CASSSGTHYNEQFF.

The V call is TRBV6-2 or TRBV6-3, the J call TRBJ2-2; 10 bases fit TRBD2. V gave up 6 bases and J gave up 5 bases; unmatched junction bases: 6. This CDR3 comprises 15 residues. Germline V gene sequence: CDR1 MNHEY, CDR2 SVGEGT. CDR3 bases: TGTGCCAGCAGCCGACTAGCGGGTAAAACCGGGGAGCTGTTTTTT. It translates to CASSRLAGKTGELFF.

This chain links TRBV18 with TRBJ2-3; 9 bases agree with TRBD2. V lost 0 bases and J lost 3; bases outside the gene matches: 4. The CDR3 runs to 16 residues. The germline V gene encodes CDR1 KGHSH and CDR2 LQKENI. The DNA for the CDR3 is TGTGCCAGCTCACCACCCCTTCTAGCGGGAACAGATACGCAGTATTTT. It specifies CASSPPLLAGTDTQYF.

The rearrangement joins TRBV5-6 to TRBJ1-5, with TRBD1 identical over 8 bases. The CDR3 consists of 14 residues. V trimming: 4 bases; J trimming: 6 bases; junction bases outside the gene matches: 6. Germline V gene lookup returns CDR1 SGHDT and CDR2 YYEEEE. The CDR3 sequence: CASSKSGGRQPQHF. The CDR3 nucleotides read TGTGCCAGCAGCAAGTCAGGGGGCCGTCAGCCCCAGCATTTT.

The CDR3: CSVAGTGTGQPQHF. Written as DNA, the CDR3 is TGCAGCGTCGCAGGGACAGGTACAGGTCAGCCCCAGCATTTT. The chain carries TRBV29-1 and TRBJ1-5; the match to TRBD1 covers 8 bases. The trim removed 6 bases at V and 6 bases at J, leaving 10 bases unmatched. Germline CDR1 reads SQVTM; CDR2 reads ANQGSEA. This CDR3 contains 14 residues.

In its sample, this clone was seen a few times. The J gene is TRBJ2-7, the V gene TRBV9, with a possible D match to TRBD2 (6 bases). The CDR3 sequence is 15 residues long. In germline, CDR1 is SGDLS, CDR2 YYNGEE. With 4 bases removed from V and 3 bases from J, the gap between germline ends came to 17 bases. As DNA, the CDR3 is TGTGCCAGCAGCAAGACGTCTAGCGCTAGCTACGAGCAGTACTTC. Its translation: CASSKTSSASYEQYF.

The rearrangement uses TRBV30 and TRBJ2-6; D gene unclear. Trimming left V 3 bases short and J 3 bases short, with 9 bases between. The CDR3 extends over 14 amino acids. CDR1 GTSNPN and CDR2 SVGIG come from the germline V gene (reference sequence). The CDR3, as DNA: TGTGCCTGGAGGGTCTACCTTGGGGCCAACGTCCTGACTTTC. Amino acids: CAWRVYLGANVLTF.

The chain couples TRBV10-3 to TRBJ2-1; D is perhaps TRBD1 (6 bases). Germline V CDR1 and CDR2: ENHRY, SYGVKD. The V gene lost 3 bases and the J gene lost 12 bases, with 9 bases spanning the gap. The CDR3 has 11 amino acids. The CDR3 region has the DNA TGTGCCATCAGTGAACAGGGAGTGCAGTTCTTC. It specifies CAISEQGVQFF.

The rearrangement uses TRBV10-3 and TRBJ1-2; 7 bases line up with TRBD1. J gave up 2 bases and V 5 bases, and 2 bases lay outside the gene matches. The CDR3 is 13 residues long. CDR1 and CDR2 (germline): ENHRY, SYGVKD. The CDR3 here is CAISPGQNYGYTF. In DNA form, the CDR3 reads TGTGCCATCAGTCCGGGACAGAACTATGGCTACACCTTC.

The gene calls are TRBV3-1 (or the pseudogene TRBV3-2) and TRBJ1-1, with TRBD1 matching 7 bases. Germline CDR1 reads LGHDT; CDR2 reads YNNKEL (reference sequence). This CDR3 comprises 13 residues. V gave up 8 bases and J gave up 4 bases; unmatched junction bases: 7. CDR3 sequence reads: CASGQAGPTEAFF. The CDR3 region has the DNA TGTGCCAGCGGACAGGCGGGACCCACTGAAGCTTTCTTT.

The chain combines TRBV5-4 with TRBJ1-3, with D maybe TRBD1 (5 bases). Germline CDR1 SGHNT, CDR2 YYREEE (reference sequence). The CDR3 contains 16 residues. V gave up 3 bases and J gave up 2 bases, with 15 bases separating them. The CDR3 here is CASSSFRGGTGNTIYF. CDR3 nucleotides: TGTGCCAGCAGCTCGTTCCGGGGGGGGACTGGAAACACCATATATTTT.

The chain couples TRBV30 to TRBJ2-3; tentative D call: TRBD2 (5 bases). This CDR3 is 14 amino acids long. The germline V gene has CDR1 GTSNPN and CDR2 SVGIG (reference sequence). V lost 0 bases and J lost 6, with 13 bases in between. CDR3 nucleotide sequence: TGTGCCTGGAGTGTCGAGGGCCCGGGGGATACGCAGTATTTT. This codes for CAWSVEGPGDTQYF.

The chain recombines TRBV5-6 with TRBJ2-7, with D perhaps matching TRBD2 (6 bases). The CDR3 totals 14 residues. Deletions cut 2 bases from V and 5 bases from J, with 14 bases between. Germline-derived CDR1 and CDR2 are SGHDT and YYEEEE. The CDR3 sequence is CASSLISREDEQYF. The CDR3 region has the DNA TGTGCCAGCAGCTTAATCTCAAGGGAGGACGAGCAGTACTTC.

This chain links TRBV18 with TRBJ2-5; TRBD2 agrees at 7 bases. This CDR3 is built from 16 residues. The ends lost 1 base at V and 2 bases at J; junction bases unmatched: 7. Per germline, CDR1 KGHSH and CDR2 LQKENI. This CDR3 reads CASSPRPSGSQETQYF. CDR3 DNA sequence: TGTGCCAGCTCACCACGGCCTAGCGGATCTCAAGAGACCCAGTACTTC.

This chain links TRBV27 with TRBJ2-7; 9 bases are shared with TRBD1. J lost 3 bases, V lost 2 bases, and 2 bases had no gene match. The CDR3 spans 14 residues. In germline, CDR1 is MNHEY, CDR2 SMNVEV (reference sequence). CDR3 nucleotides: TGTGCCAGCAGTTTACACAGGGGGCTCTACGAGCAGTACTTC. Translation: CASSLHRGLYEQYF.

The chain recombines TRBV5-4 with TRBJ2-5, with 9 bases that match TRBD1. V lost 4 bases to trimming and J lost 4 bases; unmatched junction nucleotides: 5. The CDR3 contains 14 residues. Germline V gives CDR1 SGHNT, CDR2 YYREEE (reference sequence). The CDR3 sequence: CASSLQGAGETQYF. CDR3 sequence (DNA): TGTGCCAGCAGCCTACAGGGGGCAGGAGAGACCCAGTACTTC.

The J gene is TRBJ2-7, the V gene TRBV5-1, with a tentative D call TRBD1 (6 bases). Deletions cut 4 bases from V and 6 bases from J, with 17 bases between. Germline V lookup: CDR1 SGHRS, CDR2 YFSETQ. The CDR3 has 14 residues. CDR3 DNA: TGCGCCAGCAGCCTCTCGGGACAAAGGAGCGAGCAGTACTTC. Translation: CASSLSGQRSEQYF.

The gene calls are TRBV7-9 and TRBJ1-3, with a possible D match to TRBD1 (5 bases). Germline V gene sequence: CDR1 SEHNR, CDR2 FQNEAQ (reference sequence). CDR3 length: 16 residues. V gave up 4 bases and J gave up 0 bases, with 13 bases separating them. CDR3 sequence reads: CASSSIRVTSGNTIYF. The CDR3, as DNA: TGTGCCAGCAGCTCCATCAGGGTTACCTCTGGAAACACCATATATTTT.

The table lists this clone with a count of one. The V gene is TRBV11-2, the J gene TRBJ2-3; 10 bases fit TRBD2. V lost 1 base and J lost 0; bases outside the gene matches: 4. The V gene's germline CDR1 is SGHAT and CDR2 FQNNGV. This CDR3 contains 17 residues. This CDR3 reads CASSLGKRGGSTDTQYF. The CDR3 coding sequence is TGTGCCAGCAGCTTAGGAAAGCGGGGGGGAAGCACAGATACGCAGTATTTT.

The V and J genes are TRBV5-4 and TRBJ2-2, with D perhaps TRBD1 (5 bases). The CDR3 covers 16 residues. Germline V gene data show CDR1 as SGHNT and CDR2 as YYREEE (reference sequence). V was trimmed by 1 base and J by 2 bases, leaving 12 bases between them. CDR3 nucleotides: TGTGCCAGCAGCTTGTCCTGGGGCGTAAACACCGGGGAGCTGTTTTTT. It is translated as CASSLSWGVNTGELFF.

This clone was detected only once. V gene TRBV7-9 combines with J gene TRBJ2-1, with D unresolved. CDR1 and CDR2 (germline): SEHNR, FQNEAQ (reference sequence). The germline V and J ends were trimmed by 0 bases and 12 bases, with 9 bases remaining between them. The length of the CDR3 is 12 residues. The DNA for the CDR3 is TGTGCCAGCAGCTTAGCCGGAAAGCGGCAGTTCTTC. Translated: CASSLAGKRQFF.

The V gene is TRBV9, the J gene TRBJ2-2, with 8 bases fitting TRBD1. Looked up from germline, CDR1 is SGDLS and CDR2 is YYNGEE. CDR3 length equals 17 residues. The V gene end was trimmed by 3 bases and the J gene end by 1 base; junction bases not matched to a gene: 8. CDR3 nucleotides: TGTGCCAGCAGCGCCCGGACAGGGAATTTGAACACCGGGGAGCTGTTTTTT. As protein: CASSARTGNLNTGELFF.

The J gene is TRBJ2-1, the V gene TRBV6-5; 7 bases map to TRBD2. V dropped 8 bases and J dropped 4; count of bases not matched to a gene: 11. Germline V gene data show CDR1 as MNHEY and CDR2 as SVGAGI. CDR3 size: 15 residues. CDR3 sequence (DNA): TGTGCCAGCGGAAGAATTAGCGGGCCATACAATGAGCAGTTCTTC. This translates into CASGRISGPYNEQFF.